This entry lists 18 T cell receptor beta chains sequenced from one sample in a study of T-cell memory formation after mild COVID-19. TCRdb itself ran the 5' RACE reads through MiXCR, one entry per CDR3 protein. Among more than 250,000 distinct CDR3 sequences listed, roughly 18% were seen once. Sequences were obtained from PBMCs or a T cell subset sorted from them (not recorded which). These receptor sequences come from a man between 18 and 35 years old who had mild COVID-19 (a few samples of this study predate the infection). Cell type and time point are not known.

This clonotype was counted at least ten times. The CDR3 reads CSARKEGAKTQYF. The CDR3 DNA follows: TGCAGTGCTAGAAAGGAAGGGGCAAAGACCCAGTACTTC. This chain joins TRBV20-1 and TRBJ2-5; possibly TRBD1 for D (5 bases). The germline gives CDR1 DFQATT, CDR2 SNEGSKA (reference sequence). The CDR3 length is 13 residues. V lost 2 bases, J lost 6 bases, and 13 bases lay in between.

J is TRBJ2-7 and V is TRBV7-9; 8 bases match TRBD1. The CDR3 has 14 amino acids. The germline CDR1 and CDR2 sequences are SEHNR and FQNEAQ (reference sequence). After removal of 5 bases from V and 2 bases from J, the junction contained 5 bases not matched to a gene. The DNA for the CDR3 is TGTGCCAGCAGCGCCGGACAGGGTACCTACGAGCAGTACTTC. It yields the protein CASSAGQGTYEQYF. Drawing the rest from reference TRBV7-9 and TRBJ2-7, the complete variable domain is DTGVSQNPRHKITKRGQNVTFRCDPISEHNRLYWYRQTLGQGPEFLTYFQNEAQLEKSRLLSDRFSAERPKGSFSTLEIQRTEQGDSAMYLCASSAGQGTYEQYFGPGTRLTVT.

V usage is TRBV4-3 and J usage is TRBJ2-7; D unresolved. The CDR3 runs 14 residues. CDR1 LGHNA and CDR2 YSLEER come from the germline V gene. The V gene lost 0 bases and the J gene lost 9 bases, with 15 bases spanning the gap. The CDR3 DNA follows: TGCGCCAGCAGCCAAGATACGGATTTACGATCGCAGTACTTC. Amino acid sequence: CASSQDTDLRSQYF.

This sequence joins TRBV7-9 and TRBJ1-1, with 11 bases identical to TRBD1. The CDR3 sequence is 13 residues long. The germline gives CDR1 SEHNR, CDR2 FQNEAQ (reference sequence). V was clipped by 4 bases and J by 11 bases; unmatched bases: 6. Here the CDR3 reads CASSSDRGREAFF. The CDR3 DNA reads TGTGCCAGCAGCTCGGACAGGGGGCGAGAGGCTTTCTTT.

By share, this clonotype ranks as medium-sized. V is TRBV9 and J is TRBJ2-5; D gene uncertain. The CDR3 spans 14 residues. Trimming left V 0 bases short and J 2 bases short, with 8 bases between. The germline V gene has CDR1 SGDLS and CDR2 YYNGEE. For the CDR3, the DNA is TGTGCCAGCAGCGTAGCTAACAGTCAAGAGACCCAGTACTTC. This codes for CASSVANSQETQYF.

The chain uses TRBV12-3 or TRBV12-4 and TRBJ1-3; D is perhaps TRBD1 (5 bases). The V end was cut by 7 bases, the J end by 0 bases, with 16 bases between. The CDR3 runs to 16 residues. Here the CDR3 DNA reads TGTGCCAGCACCTTAGGATACAGGAGCTCTGGAAACACCATATATTTT. Protein sequence: CASTLGYRSSGNTIYF.

This clonotype was observed a handful of times. The CDR3 sequence: CASQISWGQHNEQFF. The CDR3 bases are TGTGCCAGCCAGATAAGTTGGGGTCAGCACAATGAGCAGTTCTTC. The V gene is TRBV6-5, the J gene TRBJ2-1; D gene unclear. Trimming removed 8 bases at V and 5 bases at J, with 19 bases between. The CDR3 runs 15 residues. Germline CDR1 is MNHEY and CDR2 is SVGAGI.

V is TRBV28 and J is TRBJ2-5; D might be TRBD2 (7 bases). This CDR3 has 14 residues. V was clipped by 3 bases and J by 5 bases, with 13 bases between them. Germline V gene sequence: CDR1 MDHEN, CDR2 SYDVKM. CDR3: CASSFYRGAETQYF. The DNA of the CDR3 is TGTGCCAGCAGTTTTTATCGGGGGGCGGAGACCCAGTACTTC.

This clonotype was detected a few times. The genes are TRBV15 and TRBJ2-6; 9 nucleotides agree with TRBD1. Germline assignment: CDR1 LNHNV and CDR2 YYDKDF (reference sequence). J lost 0 bases, V lost 8 bases, and 11 bases had no gene match. This CDR3 is 18 amino acids long. CDR3 sequence reads: CATGLPGQGISGANVLTF. The CDR3 DNA is TGTGCCACCGGATTACCGGGACAGGGCATCTCTGGGGCCAACGTCCTGACTTTC.

This clonotype appeared a few times. The chain joins TRBV12-5 to TRBJ2-6; D gene ambiguous. V was cut by 2 bases and J by 5 bases, with 7 bases left in between. Germline lookup yields CDR1 LGHNT and CDR2 FRNRAP. This CDR3 has 14 residues. CDR3 sequence reads: CASGLPEWANVLTF. The CDR3 region has the DNA TGTGCTAGTGGTTTGCCTGAGTGGGCCAACGTCCTGACTTTC.

The sample holds many counts of this clonotype. The chain is built from TRBV29-1 and TRBJ1-1, with TRBD1 matching 7 bases. This CDR3 has 13 residues. The germline CDR1 and CDR2 sequences are SQVTM and ANQGSEA. Trimming at V came to 6 bases and at J to 4 bases, leaving 8 bases not matched to a gene. CDR3 sequence reads: CSVAGQESTEAFF. The CDR3 DNA is TGCAGCGTCGCTGGACAGGAAAGCACTGAAGCTTTCTTT.

This clonotype was counted a few times. The chain has TRBV29-1 and TRBJ2-7, with a possible D match to TRBD1 (6 bases). Germline CDR1 is SQVTM and CDR2 is ANQGSEA. Trimming stripped 0 bases from V and 4 bases from J, with 10 bases between. The CDR3 loop spans 13 amino acids. The CDR3 region has the DNA TGCAGCGTTGAAGACCTCGGACAGTACGAGCAGTACTTC. Protein sequence: CSVEDLGQYEQYF.

This chain uses TRBV23-1 with TRBJ2-3; D is possibly TRBD1 (6 bases). TRBV23-1 is classed as an ORF, of uncertain function. The CDR3 is 19 amino acids. V was clipped by 7 bases and J by 2 bases, with 28 bases between them. The CDR3 sequence is CASTSLMEEWTVYTDTQYF. The CDR3 DNA follows: TGCGCCAGCACCTCCTTGATGGAGGAGTGGACAGTTTACACAGATACGCAGTATTTT.

In its sample, this clonotype was seen a few times. The rearrangement links TRBV23-1 to TRBJ2-7, with a tentative D call TRBD1 (5 bases). TRBV23-1 is treated as an ORF (open reading frame) with a function not yet certain. The CDR3 sequence is 17 residues long. V was pared by 1 base and J by 0 bases, with 16 bases between. CDR3 in DNA: TGCGCCAGCAGTCAATGTTCTTGGACACGAAACTCCTACGAGCAGTACGTC. It specifies CASSQCSWTRNSYEQYV.

This clonotype was detected only a few times. The chain joins TRBV18 to TRBJ2-1; 15 nucleotides agree with TRBD2. The CDR3 contains 14 residues. Germline V CDR1 and CDR2: KGHSH, LQKENI. J lost 7 bases, V lost 10 bases, and 5 bases had no gene match. CDR3 nucleotide sequence: TGTGCCACCGGACTAGCGGGGGGGCAGAATGAGCAGTTCTTC. Its protein is CATGLAGGQNEQFF. The whole variable domain, filled in from reference TRBV18 and TRBJ2-1, reads NAGVMQNPRHLVRRRGQEARLRCSPMKGHSHVYWYRQLPEEGLKFMVYLQKENIIDESGMPKERFSAEFPKEGPSILRIQQVVRGDSAAYFCATGLAGGQNEQFFGPGTRLTVL.

This clonotype was counted between two and nine times. The CDR3 sequence is CASKGEGSPLHF. The CDR3 DNA is TGCGCCAGCAAGGGAGAAGGGTCACCCCTCCACTTT. The chain employs TRBV5-1 and TRBJ1-6; D is unclear. Trimming pared 6 bases from V and 10 bases from J, leaving 11 bases between. CDR1 and CDR2 (germline): SGHRS, YFSETQ. The CDR3 is 12 residues long. The whole variable domain, filled in from reference TRBV5-1 and TRBJ1-6, reads KAGVTQTPRYLIKTRGQQVTLSCSPISGHRSVSWYQQTPGQGLQFLFEYFSETQRNKGNFPGRFSGRQFSNSRSEMNVSTLELGDSALYLCASKGEGSPLHFGNGTRLTVT.

This clonotype was found many times. This rearrangement joins TRBV2 to TRBJ1-5; TRBD1 aligns across 9 bases. The V segment lost 3 bases and the J segment 6 bases; nucleotides outside the gene matches: 6. The germline V gene encodes CDR1 SNHLY and CDR2 FYNNEI. This CDR3 spans 15 amino acids. The CDR3 is CASSDGTGFSQPQHF. In nucleotides, the CDR3 is TGTGCCAGCAGTGACGGGACAGGGTTCAGTCAGCCCCAGCATTTT.

The rearrangement joins TRBV12-3 or TRBV12-4 to TRBJ2-5, with 10 bases lining up with TRBD2. The CDR3 loop spans 13 amino acids. J was trimmed by 6 bases and V by 7 bases; bases with no gene match: 5. The chain's CDR3 is CASTASGGQTQYF. CDR3 DNA sequence: TGTGCCAGCACGGCTAGCGGGGGTCAGACCCAGTACTTC.